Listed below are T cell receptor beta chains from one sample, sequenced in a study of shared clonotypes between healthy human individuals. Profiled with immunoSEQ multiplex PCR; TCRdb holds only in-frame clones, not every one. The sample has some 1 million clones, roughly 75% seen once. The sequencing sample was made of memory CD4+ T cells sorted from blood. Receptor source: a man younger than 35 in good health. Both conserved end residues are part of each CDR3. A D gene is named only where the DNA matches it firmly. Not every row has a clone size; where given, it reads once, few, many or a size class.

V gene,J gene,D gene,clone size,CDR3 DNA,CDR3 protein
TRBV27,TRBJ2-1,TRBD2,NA,TGTGCCAGCGTCCCGAGACTAGCGGGAGTTGGGGGGGGGCAGTTCTTC,CASVPRLAGVGGGQFF
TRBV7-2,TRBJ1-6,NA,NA,TGTGCCAGCAGCCCCTCTCGCAGGGAGGGATCACCCCTCCACTTT,CASSPSRREGSPLHF
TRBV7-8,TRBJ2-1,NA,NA,TGTGCCAGCAGCTTACATCGGGAGCAGTTCTTC,CASSLHREQFF
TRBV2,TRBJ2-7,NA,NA,TGTGCCAGCAGTGTAACAGGATCCTACGAGCAGTACTTC,CASSVTGSYEQYF
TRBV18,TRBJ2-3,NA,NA,TGTGCCAGCTCACCACCGTCTAGCGCTAGCACAGATACGCAGTATTTT,CASSPPSSASTDTQYF
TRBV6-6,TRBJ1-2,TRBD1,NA,TGTGCCAGCAGTTCTCAGACAGGGTTCTATGGCTACACCTTC,CASSSQTGFYGYTF
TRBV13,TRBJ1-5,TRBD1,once,TGTGCCAGCAGCCGCCGAGAGGTCGGGACAGGTCGAAATCAGCCCCAGCATTTT,CASSRREVGTGRNQPQHF
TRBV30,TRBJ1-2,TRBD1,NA,TGTGCCATAGGGACAGGAGGGCCCTATGGCTACACCTTC,CAIGTGGPYGYTF
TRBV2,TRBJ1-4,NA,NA,TGTGCCAGCAGTTCCAGGGCAACTAATGAAAAACTGTTTTTT,CASSSRATNEKLFF
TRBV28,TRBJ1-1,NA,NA,TGTGCCACAAGGCCGACGGCCACTGAAGCTTTCTTT,CATRPTATEAFF
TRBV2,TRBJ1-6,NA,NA,TGTGCCAGCACCCCGGGAGGTGGTAATTCACCCCTCCACTTT,CASTPGGGNSPLHF
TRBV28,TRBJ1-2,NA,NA,TGTGCCAGCAGTGCCGATCCCTATGGCTACACCTTC,CASSADPYGYTF
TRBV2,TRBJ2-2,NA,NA,TGTGCCAGCAATTTCGGGAGCGTGGACACCGGGGAGCTGTTTTTT,CASNFGSVDTGELFF
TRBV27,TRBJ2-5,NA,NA,TGTGCCAGCAGTTTATTCCGGGCTAGCCAAGAGACCCAGTACTTC,CASSLFRASQETQYF
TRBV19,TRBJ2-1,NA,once,TGTGCCAGTACCAATTACAATGAGCAGTTCTTC,CASTNYNEQFF
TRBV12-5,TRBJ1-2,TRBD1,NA,TGTGCTAGTGGTTTGGTACAAAACAGGGGCAATGGCTACACCTTC,CASGLVQNRGNGYTF
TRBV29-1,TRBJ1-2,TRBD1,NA,TGCAGCGTCAAACAGGGGGGTTCTAACTATGGCTACACCTTC,CSVKQGGSNYGYTF
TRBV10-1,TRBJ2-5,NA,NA,TGCGCCAGCAGCGGAGCAGGGGAGACCCAGTACTTC,CASSGAGETQYF
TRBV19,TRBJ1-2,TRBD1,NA,TGTGCCAGTAGTATTCAGGGACAGGGGATCCGTGGCTACACCTTC,CASSIQGQGIRGYTF
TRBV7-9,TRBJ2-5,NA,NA,TGTGCCAGCAGTCTCGGGGCGGCTAGCGATACCCAAGAGACCCAGTACTTC,CASSLGAASDTQETQYF
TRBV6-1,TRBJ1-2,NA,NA,TGTGCCAGCAGTGAATTTGGGGGCTATGGCTACACCTTC,CASSEFGGYGYTF
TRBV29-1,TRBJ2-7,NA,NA,TGCAGCGTTTGTCTCCAGGAGGGACCCTACGAGCAGTACTTC,CSVCLQEGPYEQYF
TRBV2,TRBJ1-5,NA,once,TGTGCCAGCAGTGGAGGTCGGGCAGGACACCAGCCCCAGCATTTT,CASSGGRAGHQPQHF
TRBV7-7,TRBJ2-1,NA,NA,TGTGCTAGCAGCCTGAGCCCCGCACCATACAATGAGCAGTTCTTC,CASSLSPAPYNEQFF
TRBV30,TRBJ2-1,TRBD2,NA,TGTGCCTGGAGTATCCTAGCGGGGGATGAGCAGTTCTTC,CAWSILAGDEQFF
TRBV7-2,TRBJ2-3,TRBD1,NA,TGTGCCAGCAGCTTCACAGGGGGTGCAGATACGCAGTATTTT,CASSFTGGADTQYF
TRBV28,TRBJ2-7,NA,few,TGTGCCAGCAGCCGTCATTACGAGCAGTACTTC,CASSRHYEQYF
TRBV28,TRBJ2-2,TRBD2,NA,TGTGCCACGGGGGGGAATGTCCTAAGGTGGACCGGGGAGCTGTTTTTT,CATGGNVLRWTGELFF
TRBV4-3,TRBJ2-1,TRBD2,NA,TGCGCCAGCAGCCAAGATCTTGTGGCTAGCGGGAGGAATGAGCAGTTCTTC,CASSQDLVASGRNEQFF
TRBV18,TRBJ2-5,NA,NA,TGTGCCAGCTCACAAAATCAGGGGGAGACCCAGTACTTC,CASSQNQGETQYF
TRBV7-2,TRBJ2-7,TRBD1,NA,TGTGCCAGCAGCTTAGCCCTGACAGGGGGCGGGTACGAGCAGTACTTC,CASSLALTGGGYEQYF
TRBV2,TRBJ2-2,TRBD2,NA,TGTGCCAGCACTGGACTAGCGGGGGTAGTGGCCGGGGAGCTGTTTTTT,CASTGLAGVVAGELFF
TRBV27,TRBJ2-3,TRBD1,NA,TGTGCCAGCAGTTCAAGGGACAGGGGGCTTTTGTCGACAGATACGCAGTATTTT,CASSSRDRGLLSTDTQYF
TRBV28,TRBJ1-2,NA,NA,TGTGCCAGCAGCTATGGGGCTTATGGCTACACCTTC,CASSYGAYGYTF
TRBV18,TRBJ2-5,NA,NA,TGTGCCAGCTCACTCCGGGACCAGGTATTAGAGACCCAGTACTTC,CASSLRDQVLETQYF
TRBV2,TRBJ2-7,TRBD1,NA,TGTGCCAGCAGTGGGGACAGGTACTCCTACGAGCAGTACTTC,CASSGDRYSYEQYF
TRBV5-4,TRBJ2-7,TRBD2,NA,TGTGCCAGCAGCTTGGGACTAGCGGGAGGGCCCTACGAGCAGTACTTC,CASSLGLAGGPYEQYF
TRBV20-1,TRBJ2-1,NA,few,TGCAGTGGGGACGATTACAATGAGCAGTTCTTC,CSGDDYNEQFF
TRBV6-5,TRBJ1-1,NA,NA,TGTGCCAGCAGTTCCCGGTGGAACACTGAAGCTTTCTTT,CASSSRWNTEAFF
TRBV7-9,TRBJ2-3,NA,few,TGTGCCAGCAGCCTCTCTAGGGGAACAGATACGCAGTATTTT,CASSLSRGTDTQYF
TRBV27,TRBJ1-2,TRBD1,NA,TGTGCCAGCAGCGAAACAGGGGGACCCTGGGTTAACTATGGCTACACCTTC,CASSETGGPWVNYGYTF
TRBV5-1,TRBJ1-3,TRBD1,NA,TGCGCCAGCAGCTTGCCGACAGGGGGCTCTGGAAACACCATATATTTT,CASSLPTGGSGNTIYF
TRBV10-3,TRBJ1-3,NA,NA,TGTGCCATCAGTTCCCGGGGGGACTCTGGAAACACCATATATTTT,CAISSRGDSGNTIYF
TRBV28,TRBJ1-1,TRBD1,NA,TGTGCCAGCAGTTTTGCCTCGACCGGGACAGGGAAGGCGGACACTGAAGCTTTCTTT,CASSFASTGTGKADTEAFF
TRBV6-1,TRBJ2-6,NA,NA,TGTGCCAGCAGACTGATCTCTGGGGCCAACGTCCTGACTTTC,CASRLISGANVLTF
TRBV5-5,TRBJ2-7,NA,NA,TGTGCCAGCAGCTTGAGAGGGTACGACGAGCAGTACTTC,CASSLRGYDEQYF
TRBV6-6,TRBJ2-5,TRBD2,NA,TGTGCCAGTCATAGAGCGGGGGCGCAAGAGACCCAGTACTTC,CASHRAGAQETQYF
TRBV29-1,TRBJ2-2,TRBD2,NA,TGCAGCGTTGAGGGGGGGACTAGCAGAAACACCGGGGAGCTGTTTTTT,CSVEGGTSRNTGELFF
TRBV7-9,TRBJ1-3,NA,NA,TGTGCCAGCAGCTTAGGAATGGCCTTGGGGGGAAACACCATATATTTT,CASSLGMALGGNTIYF
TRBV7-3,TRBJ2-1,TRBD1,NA,TGTGCCAGCAGCTTAACCGCTACAGGGGGTAACAATGAGCAGTTCTTC,CASSLTATGGNNEQFF
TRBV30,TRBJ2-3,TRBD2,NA,TGTGCCTGGGCCACGGGGGGTTCAGATACGCAGTATTTT,CAWATGGSDTQYF
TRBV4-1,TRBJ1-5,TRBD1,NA,TGCGCCAGCAGCCCCAAATCCGGGACAGGTCATAGCAATCAGCCCCAGCATTTT,CASSPKSGTGHSNQPQHF
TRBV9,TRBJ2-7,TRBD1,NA,TGTGCCAGCAGCGTATCGACAGGGGGGTACGAGCAGTACTTC,CASSVSTGGYEQYF
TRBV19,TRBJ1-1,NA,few,TGTGCCAGTAGTTACGGGAACACTGAAGCTTTCTTT,CASSYGNTEAFF
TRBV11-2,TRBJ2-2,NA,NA,TGTGCCAGCCTCCGGGGGAGTGGGAGTGGCGGGGAGCTGTTTTTT,CASLRGSGSGGELFF